This T cell receptor (beta chain) was recorded in a study of T-cell memory formation after mild COVID-19. The study's findings and limits: CD4+ clones that contracted lay mainly in CM and EM; CD8+ ones lay in EMRA.

From the 5' RACE reads, TCRdb called clonotypes with MiXCR, one entry per CDR3 protein. The sample shows under 450,000 distinct CDR3 sequences, 20% to 25% of them seen only once. Germline V gene lookup returns CDR1 SGHVS and CDR2 FNYEAQ. This CDR3 region has 15 residues. Trimming took 0 bases from V and 6 from J; bases not matched to a gene: 4. This clonotype was observed a handful of times. Its matching antigen is unknown. The chain couples TRBV7-6 to TRBJ2-2; 7 bases fit TRBD1. The source material was PBMCs or a T cell subset sorted from them (not recorded which). The receptor was isolated from a young man who had mild COVID-19 (a few samples of this study predate the infection). Cell type and time point are not known. CDR3 DNA sequence: TGTGCCAGCAGCTTAGCGGCCCAGGGGGCCGGGGAGCTGTTTTTT. Amino acid sequence: CASSLAAQGAGELFF.